These 20 T cell receptor beta chains were sequenced from one sample in a study of blood T cell repertoires in COVID-19. Libraries were prepared by immunoSEQ multiplex PCR; TCRdb keeps only in-frame clonotypes and omits some of them. The table includes around 250,000 clones, around 82% detected once. The sequenced sample was peripheral blood. These receptors were taken from a woman younger than 30 with acute or convalescent COVID-19.

Only one count was recorded for this clone. The rearrangement links TRBV6-5 to TRBJ1-2, with D unresolved. The germline CDR1 and CDR2 sequences are MNHEY and SVGAGI. This CDR3 comprises 15 residues. Trimming cost V 5 bases and J 8 bases, with 21 bases left between them. The CDR3 DNA reads TGTGCCAGCAGTATCCTGCCCCGCGCGGGTGGGGGCTACACCTTC. Its protein is CASSILPRAGGGYTF.

This chain uses TRBV3-1 (or the pseudogene TRBV3-2) with TRBJ1-2, with D possibly TRBD1 on 6 matching bases. V was pared by 3 bases and J by 2 bases, with 16 bases between. Germline CDR1 reads LGHDT; CDR2 reads YNNKEL (reference sequence). This CDR3 region has 16 residues. The CDR3 region has the DNA TGTGCCAGCAGCCATCAGCCGACAGGAAGAAACTATGGCTACACCTTC. The encoded protein is CASSHQPTGRNYGYTF.

DNA of the CDR3: TGTGCCAGCAGTCTGCTCGGGGCCTACGAGCAGTACTTC. Amino acids: CASSLLGAYEQYF. The chain carries TRBV6-2 or TRBV6-3 and TRBJ2-7; D is perhaps TRBD2 (5 bases). Germline CDR1 is MNHEY and CDR2 is SVGEGT. The CDR3 contains 13 residues. Trimming cost V 5 bases and J 2 bases, with 10 bases left between them.

CDR3 loop: CASSFQVANTGELFF. The CDR3, as DNA: TGTGCCAGCAGCTTTCAGGTCGCGAACACCGGGGAGCTGTTTTTT. The chain joins TRBV7-9 to TRBJ2-2; D unresolved. V dropped 3 bases and J dropped 0 bases, with 8 bases sitting between them. CDR1 SEHNR and CDR2 FQNEAQ come from the germline V gene (reference sequence). The CDR3 spans 15 residues.

The chain recombines TRBV18 with TRBJ1-1; D gene uncertain. V lost 5 bases and J lost 0, with 16 bases in between. This CDR3 is built from 16 residues. Germline assignment: CDR1 KGHSH and CDR2 LQKENI. This CDR3 reads CASSTQQTGMNTEAFF. DNA of the CDR3: TGTGCCAGCTCAACTCAACAGACGGGGATGAACACTGAAGCTTTCTTT.

The chain recombines TRBV20-1 with TRBJ2-7; 8 bases agree with TRBD1. There are 15 residues in the CDR3. J lost 0 bases, V lost 6 bases, and 10 bases had no gene match. Germline CDR1 is DFQATT and CDR2 is SNEGSKA (reference sequence). In nucleotides, the CDR3 is TGCAGTGCCAGTTCCCTGGGACAGGTCTCCTACGAGCAGTACTTC. It codes for CSASSLGQVSYEQYF.

The chain recombines TRBV6-1 with TRBJ1-1; D unresolved. V was cut by 1 base and J by 2 bases, with 5 bases left in between. This CDR3 is built from 13 residues. The germline CDR1 and CDR2 sequences are MNHNS and SASEGT. CDR3 sequence: CASSEVYNTEAFF. CDR3 bases: TGTGCCAGCAGTGAAGTGTATAACACTGAAGCTTTCTTT.

This clone was picked up one time. The chain couples TRBV4-3 to TRBJ2-7, with a weak D call TRBD2 (5 bases). Trimming took off 0 bases at V and 2 bases at J, with 8 bases between the two ends. This CDR3 region has 14 residues. The germline V gene has CDR1 LGHNA and CDR2 YSLEER. CDR3 in amino acids: CASSQDAGAYEQYF. DNA for the CDR3: TGCGCCAGCAGCCAAGACGCGGGCGCCTACGAGCAGTACTTC.

This clone has only a few counts. The rearrangement links TRBV7-9 to TRBJ2-3; D uncertain. Trimming stripped 7 bases from V and 3 bases from J, with 8 bases between. In germline, CDR1 is SEHNR, CDR2 FQNEAQ (reference sequence). The CDR3 consists of 12 residues. CDR3 sequence: CASIPPTDTQYF. In nucleotides, the CDR3 is TGTGCCAGCATCCCCCCTACAGATACGCAGTATTTT.

This clone was seen many times. The chain is built from TRBV6-6 and TRBJ2-7; D might be TRBD2 (6 bases). Trimming cost V 4 bases and J 9 bases, with 22 bases left between them. This CDR3 has 15 amino acids. Germline assignment: CDR1 MNHNY and CDR2 SVGAGI (reference sequence). The CDR3 DNA reads as TGTGCCAGCAGTTGGCAGAGGGGCGGGATTCTCCCGCAGTACTTC. This codes for CASSWQRGGILPQYF.

This clone was seen only a few times. CDR3 sequence (DNA): TGTGCCTGGAGTCTGACTGGCCACCTCATGGGCTACACCTTC. This encodes CAWSLTGHLMGYTF. The V gene is TRBV30, the J gene TRBJ1-2; D unclear. There are 14 residues in the CDR3. CDR1 is GTSNPN and CDR2 is SVGIG in the germline V gene (reference sequence). The germline V and J ends were trimmed by 2 bases and 8 bases, with 18 bases remaining between them.

This rearrangement joins TRBV10-1 to TRBJ1-1; D is uncertain. The V end was cut by 0 bases, the J end by 6 bases, with 8 bases between. Germline V gene lookup returns CDR1 WNHNN and CDR2 SYGVQD (reference sequence). This CDR3 region has 13 residues. The DNA for the CDR3 is TGCGCCAGCAGTGAGTCCGGGTTCTCTGAAGCTTTCTTT. Translation gives CASSESGFSEAFF.

CDR3 loop: CAWSVEATGYYGYTF. In DNA, the CDR3 is TGTGCCTGGAGTGTTGAAGCGACAGGGTACTATGGCTACACCTTC. The gene calls are TRBV30 and TRBJ1-2, with 7 positions matching TRBD1. Trimming removed 0 bases from V and 3 bases from J; junction bases left unmatched: 7. CDR3 length: 15 residues. Per germline, CDR1 GTSNPN and CDR2 SVGIG (reference sequence).

J is TRBJ2-1 and V is TRBV13; D not certain. Trimming shortened V by 1 base and J by 0 bases, and 10 bases separated the two germline ends. The CDR3 consists of 16 residues. Germline V gives CDR1 PRHDT, CDR2 FYEKMQ (reference sequence). The CDR3 coding sequence is TGTGCCAGCAGCTTAGTCGGCGGATACTCCTACAATGAGCAGTTCTTC. Residues: CASSLVGGYSYNEQFF.

V gene TRBV5-4 combines with J gene TRBJ1-2, with D possibly TRBD1 on 6 matching bases. Per the germline V gene, CDR1 is SGHNT and CDR2 is YYREEE (reference sequence). The CDR3 extends over 14 amino acids. Trimming left V 2 bases short and J 8 bases short, with 16 bases between. The CDR3 coding sequence is TGTGCCAGCAGCTTTACACAGGGAGCAGAGGGCTACACCTTC. Translating gives CASSFTQGAEGYTF. The full variable domain, its missing parts supplied by reference TRBV5-4 and TRBJ1-2, is ETGVTQSPTHLIKTRGQQVTLRCSSQSGHNTVSWYQQALGQGPQFIFQYYREEENGRGNFPPRFSGLQFPNYSSELNVNALELDDSALYLCASSFTQGAEGYTFGSGTRLTVV.

The V call is TRBV5-4, the J call TRBJ1-2; maybe TRBD1 (5 bases). The CDR3 runs 13 residues. CDR1 SGHNT and CDR2 YYREEE come from the germline V gene (reference sequence). With 0 bases removed from V and 5 bases from J, the gap between germline ends came to 8 bases. The CDR3 loop is CASSLDRPYGYTF. In DNA, the CDR3 is TGTGCCAGCAGCTTGGACAGGCCGTATGGCTACACCTTC.

The chain couples TRBV6-6 to TRBJ1-1; D unclear. The CDR3 has 13 residues. Germline V gene lookup returns CDR1 MNHNY and CDR2 SVGAGI (reference sequence). Trimming removed 4 bases from V and 8 bases from J, with 14 bases in between. CDR3 region: CASSSVLTEEAFF. CDR3 DNA sequence: TGTGCCAGCAGTTCCGTCCTGACTGAGGAAGCTTTCTTT.

This clone was found once. CDR3: CASSLRGPNRNQAFF. The DNA for the CDR3 is TGTGCCAGCAGCCTACGAGGCCCTAACAGGAATCAAGCTTTCTTT. J is TRBJ1-1 and V is TRBV11-2; D perhaps matches TRBD1 (5 bases). V was trimmed by 5 bases and J by 9 bases, leaving 22 bases between them. This CDR3 has 15 residues. Germline CDR1 and CDR2: SGHAT and FQNNGV.

The rearrangement joins TRBV7-9 to TRBJ2-7; 10 bases match TRBD2. V shed 2 bases, J shed 3 bases, and the junction held 10 bases outside the gene matches. The CDR3 loop spans 17 amino acids. Per germline, CDR1 SEHNR and CDR2 FQNEAQ (reference sequence). In DNA, the CDR3 is TGTGCCAGCAGCTTACCTTCTCTAGCGGGAGCGGACTACGAGCAGTACTTC. Amino acids: CASSLPSLAGADYEQYF.

The V gene is TRBV29-1, the J gene TRBJ2-3; 13 bases line up with TRBD2. V trimming: 5 bases; J trimming: 5 bases; junction bases outside the gene matches: 10. This CDR3 is built from 16 residues. Germline assignment: CDR1 SQVTM and CDR2 ANQGSEA. This CDR3 is CSVNRQGLAGRDTQYF. The CDR3 DNA reads TGCAGCGTTAATAGACAGGGACTAGCGGGAAGAGATACGCAGTATTTT.